This T cell receptor (beta chain) came from a study of cytomegalovirus exposure and HLA in healthy donors. Study-wide results and caveats: A further, later analysis showed that HLA-associated TCR beta chains (compared with equally common others) were more clonally expanded. Later analysis demonstrated an association between a missense DCLRE1C variant and TCR beta V- and J-gene trimming.

This clone came up a few times. Its antigen is not identified. PCR primers comprised 60 Vbeta and 13 Jbeta primers. The repertoire was sequenced with immunoSEQ multiplex PCR; TCRdb's copy has only in-frame clones and lacks some. The table lists 95,000 to 100,000 clones, about a tenth of them singletons, with 5.1% in the top ten. There are 15 residues in the CDR3. Trimming took 5 bases from V and 5 from J; bases not matched to a gene: 12. Germline V lookup: CDR1 SGHAT, CDR2 FQNNGV. Material: PBMCs. This chain connects TRBV11-2 to TRBJ2-7; 7 bases agree with TRBD2. This receptor was obtained from a man in his fifties in good health and CMV-seropositive. The CDR3 region is CASSHWREFNHEQYF. Written as DNA, the CDR3 is TGTGCCAGCAGCCATTGGCGGGAGTTTAACCACGAGCAGTACTTC.